This TCR beta chain emerged from a study of CD8 T cells in ankylosing spondylitis (dated by TCRdb to 2017 to 2019). With respect to the entire study: T cell receptor beta repertoires were profiled in healthy donors and ankylosing spondylitis patients so that disease-linked TCR variants could be found. The whole study cohort included about a hundred healthy donors and over 20 ankylosing spondylitis patients. Samples of peripheral blood were taken, and for ankylosing spondylitis patients, synovial fluid was collected as well. What the authors observed across the whole study: Some motif variants had previously been reported in the synovial fluid and blood of reactive arthritis patients, which suggests shared mechanisms of disease initiation. Significant enrichment of the disease-linked clones was reported in matched synovial fluid samples from ankylosing spondylitis patients. In peripheral blood, the disease-linked clones were found at relatively low frequencies and had a CD8+ phenotype. A TCR beta motif of eight highly homologous amino acid variants appeared characteristic of blood from ankylosing spondylitis patients.

A few counts support this clonotype. It lacks a known antigen. No much larger clonotype is one base removed from it; base qualities were not supplied. The data were produced on an Illumina HiSeq 2500. Quantitative 5'-RACE with molecular barcodes was the method used to prepare the TCR beta libraries. The authors' analysis ran thus. To identify disease-linked TCR variants, a new computational method was used, one built on a probabilistic model of VDJ rearrangement. TCRdb applied fastp at Q25 and MiXCR to the public reads, then kept only in-frame beta chains. Rows with one shared CDR3 protein collapse into an entry with the most common genes and DNA. TCRdb, rather than the study authors, made the V and J calls. The sample yields hundreds of thousands of distinct CDR3 sequences; about an eighth were counted once. The top ten clonotypes cover 0.51% of the sample. The CDR3 spans 16 residues, from the cysteine through the phenylalanine. Of all the DNA, just the CDR3 is kept, 48 bases in frame from base 1. V and J are trimmed by 1 base and 0 bases, and the gene matches miss 3 bases of the junction. The germline V gene (reference sequence) yields DFQATT for CDR1 and SNEGSKA for CDR2.

This clonotype originated in a male donor with ankylosing spondylitis. This chain joins TRBV20-1 to TRBJ2-1; 10 of the junction bases match TRBD2. Sequencing input: blood, either unsorted or a sorted T cell fraction (not recorded which). The nucleotides read TGCAGTGCTAGAGGAGCGGGGGGGAGCTCCTACAATGAGCAGTTCTTC. Its product reads: CSARGAGGSSYNEQFF.